A single sample is the source of the 14 T cell receptor beta chains below, sequenced in a study of cytomegalovirus exposure and HLA in healthy donors. Both 60 Vbeta primers and 13 Jbeta primers went into the PCR. The data were produced by immunoSEQ multiplex PCR, yet TCRdb's version contains in-frame clones alone and is incomplete. Among under 200,000 clones listed, roughly 77% were seen once. The sample consisted of PBMCs. The receptors come from a woman aged 40 to 50 in good health and CMV-seropositive.

This chain's CDR3 is CASSQVLSQASYEQYF. CDR3 coding DNA: TGCGCCAGCAGCCAAGTCCTATCGCAGGCCTCCTACGAGCAGTACTTC. The genes are TRBV4-1 and TRBJ2-7; the D is unclear. V shed 1 base and J shed 0 bases, with 13 bases lying between them. CDR1 and CDR2 (germline): MGHRA, YSYEKL. The CDR3 is 16 amino acids.

The rearrangement joins TRBV5-1 to TRBJ1-2, with a weak D call TRBD1 (5 bases). Germline lookup yields CDR1 SGHRS and CDR2 YFSETQ. The CDR3 runs to 12 residues. With 4 bases removed from V and 4 bases from J, the gap between germline ends came to 8 bases. CDR3 sequence reads: CASSDSFYGYTF. DNA for the CDR3: TGCGCCAGCAGCGACAGCTTCTATGGCTACACCTTC. The whole variable domain, filled in from reference TRBV5-1 and TRBJ1-2, reads KAGVTQTPRYLIKTRGQQVTLSCSPISGHRSVSWYQQTPGQGLQFLFEYFSETQRNKGNFPGRFSGRQFSNSRSEMNVSTLELGDSALYLCASSDSFYGYTFGSGTRLTVV.

V usage is TRBV7-9 and J usage is TRBJ2-2, with 7 positions matching TRBD2. Germline V gene lookup returns CDR1 SEHNR and CDR2 FQNEAQ (reference sequence). The ends lost 8 bases at V and 1 base at J; junction bases unmatched: 10. This CDR3 has 16 residues. In nucleotides, the CDR3 is TGTGCCAGCGCCAGCGGGGCGGGAGAGAACACCGGGGAGCTGTTTTTT. Encoded protein: CASASGAGENTGELFF.

This clone was seen more than once but under ten times. The chain links TRBV25-1 to TRBJ2-7; no clear D gene. CDR1 and CDR2 (germline): MGHDK, SYGVNS. The V end was cut by 5 bases, the J end by 0 bases, with 5 bases between. The CDR3 length is 12 residues. The CDR3 loop is CASSRSSYEQYF. In DNA form, the CDR3 reads TGTGCCAGCAGTCGGAGCTCCTACGAGCAGTACTTC.

The chain joins TRBV5-4 to TRBJ2-2, with 7 positions matching TRBD1. The CDR3 extends over 14 amino acids. The germline CDR1 and CDR2 sequences are SGHNT and YYREEE (reference sequence). J lost 4 bases, V lost 4 bases, and 4 bases had no gene match. DNA for the CDR3: TGTGCCAGCAGCGACAGGGTGGGCACCGGGGAGCTGTTTTTT. It translates to CASSDRVGTGELFF.

The rearrangement joins TRBV5-6 to TRBJ2-5, with 9 positions matching TRBD1. V lost 2 bases, J lost 3 bases, and 5 bases stayed unmatched. Germline CDR1 reads SGHDT; CDR2 reads YYEEEE. This CDR3 has 15 residues. CDR3 nucleotides: TGTGCCAGCAGCTTCGCCGGGACAGGGAAAGAGACCCAGTACTTC. Its translation is CASSFAGTGKETQYF.

The V call is TRBV11-3, the J call TRBJ1-4, with 10 bases matching TRBD1. The CDR3 is 15 residues long. Germline CDR1 is SGHNT and CDR2 is YENEEA. The junction had 2 bases not matched to a gene; V was cut back by 5 bases and J by 2 bases. The CDR3 loop reads CASSRQGATNEKLFF. CDR3 nucleotides: TGTGCCAGCAGCCGACAGGGGGCGACTAATGAAAAACTGTTTTTT.

CDR3 protein: CASSPGTGREKLFF. The CDR3, as DNA: TGTGCCAGCAGCCCCGGGACAGGGCGGGAAAAACTGTTTTTT. The chain combines TRBV7-9 with TRBJ1-4, with TRBD1 matching 9 bases. This CDR3 contains 14 residues. V was pared by 5 bases and J by 8 bases, with 6 bases of the junction left unmatched. Germline V gene lookup returns CDR1 SEHNR and CDR2 FQNEAQ (reference sequence).

This chain links TRBV18 with TRBJ1-4; D ambiguous. The length of the CDR3 is 16 residues. CDR1 and CDR2 (germline): KGHSH, LQKENI. V shed 5 bases and J shed 4 bases, with 17 bases lying between them. Here the CDR3 DNA reads TGTGCCAGCTCAGTATCAGCAGTGGGCCTTAATGAAAAACTGTTTTTT. Translation gives CASSVSAVGLNEKLFF.

V gene TRBV6-4 combines with J gene TRBJ2-7; perhaps TRBD1 as D (6 bases). Per the germline V gene, CDR1 is MRHNA and CDR2 is SNTAGT. The CDR3 runs 21 residues. V shed 0 bases and J shed 2 bases, with 29 bases lying between them. The CDR3 here is CASSDSLPDMVGHPTTYEQYF. The CDR3 bases are TGTGCCAGCAGTGACTCGCTGCCGGATATGGTGGGACACCCAACAACCTACGAGCAGTACTTC.

V gene TRBV10-3 combines with J gene TRBJ2-7, with 7 bases that match TRBD1. The CDR3 contains 14 residues. Per the germline V gene, CDR1 is ENHRY and CDR2 is SYGVKD. J lost 2 bases, V lost 0 bases, and 1 base had no gene match. CDR3 coding DNA: TGTGCCATCAGTGAGTCGGGACAGCCCTACGAGCAGTACTTC. It yields the protein CAISESGQPYEQYF.

This clone was counted ten times or more. The J gene is TRBJ2-7, the V gene TRBV5-6, with 13 bases aligning to TRBD2. The ends lost 0 bases at V and 5 bases at J; junction bases unmatched: 5. This CDR3 has 16 residues. Germline V gene data show CDR1 as SGHDT and CDR2 as YYEEEE. The DNA for the CDR3 is TGTGCCAGCAGCTTGGGATCGGGACTAGCGGGAAACGAGCAGTACTTC. Translating gives CASSLGSGLAGNEQYF.

The chain employs TRBV5-8 and TRBJ2-3, with 10 bases matching TRBD1. Trimming at V came to 4 bases and at J to 1 base, leaving 3 bases not matched to a gene. CDR1 and CDR2 from the germline V gene are SGHTS and YDEGEE. This CDR3 spans 15 amino acids. The CDR3 loop is CASSAGTGGTDTQYF. DNA of the CDR3: TGTGCCAGCAGCGCCGGGACAGGGGGCACAGATACGCAGTATTTT.

The chain uses TRBV30 and TRBJ1-3; perhaps TRBD1 as D (6 bases). The CDR3 is 16 amino acids. Germline-derived CDR1 and CDR2 are GTSNPN and SVGIG (reference sequence). V shed 2 bases and J shed 4 bases, with 18 bases lying between them. In nucleotides, the CDR3 is TGTGCCTGGAGTCCAAAAGGGGGGGCGAGGGGAAACACCATATATTTT. This translates into CAWSPKGGARGNTIYF.